This TCR beta chain was identified during a study of blood T cells in healthy people across ages. Study-wide findings and caveats: The study lacked donor CMV status, which possibly confounded expanded clonotype changes. The study found TCR beta diversity correlated strongly with naive T cell percentage. Estimates based on one million T cells were treated as lower bounds.

This clonotype was picked up a small number of times. Its antigen is currently unknown. Alongside a J-beta primer mix, a sample-barcoded 5' primer served in a second PCR lasting roughly 6 to 11 cycles. Every sample produced at least 3 million CDR3-containing paired-end reads. One entry per CDR3 protein, called by TCRdb with MiXCR from the 5' RACE reads. The profile covers about 770,000 distinct CDR3 sequences, with around two fifths appearing a single time and around 21% taken by the ten largest. The clonotype originates from a man in his 60s in good health. Sequencing was carried out using blood.

CDR3 nucleotides: TGTGCCATCAGCACCCTACAGTCCCAAGAGACCCAGTACTTC. As protein: CAISTLQSQETQYF. This sequence joins TRBV10-3 and TRBJ2-5; D is undetermined. The CDR3 has 14 residues. Germline V gene lookup returns CDR1 ENHRY and CDR2 SYGVKD. Between the trimmed V and J ends, which lost 6 bases and 1 base, there was a span of 12 bases.